The next 10 T cell receptor beta chains were all read from a single sample in a study of blood T cells in healthy people across ages. With a J-beta primer mix and a sample-barcoded 5' primer, a second PCR ran about 7 to 11 cycles. TCRdb analysed the 5' RACE reads with MiXCR anew, one entry per CDR3 protein. The sample has some 710,000 distinct CDR3 sequences, around half seen once. Sequencing was done on a sample of blood. These receptors all stem from a man at least 80 years old in good health.

This sequence joins TRBV9 and TRBJ2-1; D perhaps matches TRBD2 (5 bases). The CDR3 runs 14 residues. Trimming stripped 4 bases from V and 2 bases from J, with 10 bases between. The V gene's germline CDR1 is SGDLS and CDR2 YYNGEE. The CDR3 region is CASSPSPTYNEQFF. CDR3 in DNA: TGTGCCAGCAGCCCTAGCCCGACCTACAATGAGCAGTTCTTC. Full variable domain (rest looked up from reference TRBV9 and TRBJ2-1): DSGVTQTPKHLITATGQRVTLRCSPRSGDLSVYWYQQSLDQGLQFLIQYYNGEERAKGNILERFSAQQFPDLHSELNLSSLELGDSALYFCASSPSPTYNEQFFGPGTRLTVL.

The V gene is TRBV20-1, the J gene TRBJ2-3; 7 bases fit TRBD2. CDR3 length: 16 residues. Germline V CDR1 and CDR2: DFQATT, SNEGSKA (reference sequence). Unmatched junction bases numbered 17, after V lost 6 bases and J lost 5 bases. For the CDR3, the DNA is TGCAGTGCCAGACTGAATTCGGCGGGAGTGGGAGATACGCAGTATTTT. Encoded protein: CSARLNSAGVGDTQYF.

Remarks on this clonotype: A much larger clone sits a single nucleotide away, making a read error possible. The V gene is TRBV20-1, the J gene TRBJ2-3; D is uncertain. The CDR3 runs 13 residues. V was cut by 5 bases and J by 1 base, with 10 bases left in between. CDR1 and CDR2 (germline): DFQATT, SNEGSKA (reference sequence). CDR3 region: CSAVAVCTDTQYF. Here the CDR3 DNA reads TGCAGTGCTGTCGCCGTTTGCACAGATACGCAGTATTTT.

V usage is TRBV3-1 and J usage is TRBJ2-3; 10 nucleotides align to TRBD2. V lost 5 bases to trimming and J lost 5 bases; unmatched junction nucleotides: 10. The CDR3 consists of 16 residues. Germline CDR1 and CDR2: LGHDT and YNNKEL (reference sequence). The CDR3 DNA is TGTGCCAGCAGCGCGCTACTAGCGGGATTAGTAGATACGCAGTATTTT. Protein: CASSALLAGLVDTQYF.

The chain links TRBV4-1 to TRBJ2-5; a possible D gene is TRBD1 (5 bases). Trimming shortened V by 4 bases and J by 11 bases, and 14 bases separated the two germline ends. There are 12 residues in the CDR3. Germline V gene lookup returns CDR1 MGHRA and CDR2 YSYEKL. In DNA, the CDR3 is TGCGCCAGCAGCCCACAGGTCAATGAGCAGTACTTC. It specifies CASSPQVNEQYF.

This chain links TRBV2 with TRBJ2-3; 8 nucleotides line up with TRBD1. This CDR3 spans 18 amino acids. Germline V gives CDR1 SNHLY, CDR2 FYNNEI. The V and J ends lost 6 bases and 1 base, in that order; junction bases with no gene match: 15. In nucleotides, the CDR3 is TGTGCCAGCAGGCGACAGGGGATGGCCCTAGGACGCACAGATACGCAGTATTTT. Residues: CASRRQGMALGRTDTQYF.

V and J are TRBV10-3 and TRBJ2-5, with 10 bases identical to TRBD2. The end of the DNA is better explained by TRBJ2-7, so the J call may be wrong. There are 14 residues in the CDR3. CDR1 and CDR2 from the germline V gene are ENHRY and SYGVKD. CDR3 DNA: TGTGCCATTCAAGATCCGGGACTAGCGAACGAGCAGTACTTC. This encodes CAIQDPGLANEQYF.

The chain employs TRBV4-2 and TRBJ2-1; 7 bases fit TRBD2. The CDR3 runs to 16 residues. Per germline, CDR1 LGHNA and CDR2 YNFKEQ. The ends lost 0 bases at V and 3 bases at J; junction bases unmatched: 5. CDR3 bases: TGTGCCAGCAGCCAAGATCCCCTAGCGGACTACAATGAGCAGTTCTTC. It codes for CASSQDPLADYNEQFF.

The chain joins TRBV4-2 to TRBJ2-3, with a weak D call TRBD2 (7 bases). The CDR3 spans 16 residues. Trimming took 3 bases from V and 2 from J, leaving 15 bases between them. Germline assignment: CDR1 LGHNA and CDR2 YNFKEQ. The CDR3 region has the DNA TGTGCCAGCAGCCAGGGCGGGGGCCCCAACACAGATACGCAGTATTTT. Residues: CASSQGGGPNTDTQYF.

The CDR3 protein is CASSLAGTGTNEQFF. In nucleotides, the CDR3 is TGTGCCAGCAGCTTGGCCGGGACAGGGACAAATGAGCAGTTCTTC. The chain employs TRBV7-9 and TRBJ2-1; TRBD1 aligns across 9 bases. The CDR3 length is 15 residues. Trimming cost V 3 bases and J 7 bases; bases outside gene matches: 7. CDR1 and CDR2 from the germline V gene are SEHNR and FQNEAQ (reference sequence).